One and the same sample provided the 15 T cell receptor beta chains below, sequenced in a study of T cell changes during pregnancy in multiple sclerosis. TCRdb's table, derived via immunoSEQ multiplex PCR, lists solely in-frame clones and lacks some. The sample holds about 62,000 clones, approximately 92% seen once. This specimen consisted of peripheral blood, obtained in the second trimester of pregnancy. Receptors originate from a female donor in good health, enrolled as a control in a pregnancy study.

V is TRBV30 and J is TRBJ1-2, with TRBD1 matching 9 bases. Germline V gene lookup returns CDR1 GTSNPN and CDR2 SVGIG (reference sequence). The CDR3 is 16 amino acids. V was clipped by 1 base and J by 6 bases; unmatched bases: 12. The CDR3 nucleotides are TGTGCCTGGAGTGCGAACAGGGGGCTAAACGGTAATGGCTACACCTTC. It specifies CAWSANRGLNGNGYTF.

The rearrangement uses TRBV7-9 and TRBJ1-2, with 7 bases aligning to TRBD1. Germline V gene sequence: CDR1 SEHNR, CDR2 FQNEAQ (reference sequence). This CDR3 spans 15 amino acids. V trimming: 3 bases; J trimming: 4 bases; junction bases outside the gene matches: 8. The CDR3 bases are TGTGCCAGCAGCTTTCCCCAAGGGGGCAGCTATGGCTACACCTTC. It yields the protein CASSFPQGGSYGYTF.

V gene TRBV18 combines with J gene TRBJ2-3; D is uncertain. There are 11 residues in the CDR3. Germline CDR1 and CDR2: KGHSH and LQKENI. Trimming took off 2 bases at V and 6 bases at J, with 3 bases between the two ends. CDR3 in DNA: TGTGCCAGCTCACCATCGGATACGCAGTATTTT. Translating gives CASSPSDTQYF.

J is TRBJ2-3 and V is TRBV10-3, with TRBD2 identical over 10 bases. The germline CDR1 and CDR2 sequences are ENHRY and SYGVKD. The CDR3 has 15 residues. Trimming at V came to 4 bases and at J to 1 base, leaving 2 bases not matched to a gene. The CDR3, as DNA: TGTGCCATCAGTGTAGCGGGGGGCGGCACAGATACGCAGTATTTT. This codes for CAISVAGGGTDTQYF.

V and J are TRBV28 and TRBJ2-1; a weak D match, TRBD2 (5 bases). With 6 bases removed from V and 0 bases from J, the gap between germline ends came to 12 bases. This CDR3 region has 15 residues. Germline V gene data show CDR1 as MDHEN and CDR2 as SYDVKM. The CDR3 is CASRRGEGSYNEQFF. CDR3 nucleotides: TGTGCCAGCAGACGAGGTGAGGGCTCCTACAATGAGCAGTTCTTC.

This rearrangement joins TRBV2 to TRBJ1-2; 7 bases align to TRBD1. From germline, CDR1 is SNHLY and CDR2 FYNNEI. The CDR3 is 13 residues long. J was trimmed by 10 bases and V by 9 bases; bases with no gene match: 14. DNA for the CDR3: TGTGCCAGTTCATTCGGACAGGCCATGATCTACACCTTC. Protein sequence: CASSFGQAMIYTF.

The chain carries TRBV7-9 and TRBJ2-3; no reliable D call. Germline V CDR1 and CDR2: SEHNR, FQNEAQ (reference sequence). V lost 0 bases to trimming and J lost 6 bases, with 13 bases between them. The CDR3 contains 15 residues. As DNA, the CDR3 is TGTGCCAGCAGCTTAGCAGCTCCGAGTAAGGATACGCAGTATTTT. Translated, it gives CASSLAAPSKDTQYF.

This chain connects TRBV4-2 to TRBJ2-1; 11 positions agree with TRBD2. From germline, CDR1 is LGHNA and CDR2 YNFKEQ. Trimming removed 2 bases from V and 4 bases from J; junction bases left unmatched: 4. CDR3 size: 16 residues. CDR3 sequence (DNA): TGTGCCAGCAGCCAATTAGTAGCGGGAGGGTACAATGAGCAGTTCTTC. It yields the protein CASSQLVAGGYNEQFF.

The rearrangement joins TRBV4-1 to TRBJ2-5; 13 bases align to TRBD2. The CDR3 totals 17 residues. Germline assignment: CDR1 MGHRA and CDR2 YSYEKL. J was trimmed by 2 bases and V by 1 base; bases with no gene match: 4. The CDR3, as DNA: TGCGCCAGCAGCCAAGGACTAGCGGGGGGACCGCAAGAGACCCAGTACTTC. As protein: CASSQGLAGGPQETQYF.

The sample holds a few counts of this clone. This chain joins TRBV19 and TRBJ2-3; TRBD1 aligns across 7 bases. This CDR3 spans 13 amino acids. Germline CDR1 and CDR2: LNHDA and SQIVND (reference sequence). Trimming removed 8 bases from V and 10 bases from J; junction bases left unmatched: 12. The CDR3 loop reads CASGDRDGSSQYF. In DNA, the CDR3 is TGTGCCAGTGGAGACAGGGATGGTTCTTCGCAGTATTTT.

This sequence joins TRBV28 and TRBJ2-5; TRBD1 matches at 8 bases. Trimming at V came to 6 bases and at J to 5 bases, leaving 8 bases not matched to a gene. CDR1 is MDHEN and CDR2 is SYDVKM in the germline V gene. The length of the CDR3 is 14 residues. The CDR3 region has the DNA TGTGCCAGCAGCCGGGGACAGGTGATCGAGACCCAGTACTTC. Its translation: CASSRGQVIETQYF.

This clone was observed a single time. CDR3 sequence reads: CASSLDRGVGNTEAFF. As DNA, the CDR3 is TGTGCCAGCAGCTTGGACAGGGGCGTTGGGAACACTGAAGCTTTCTTT. V usage is TRBV5-4 and J usage is TRBJ1-1, with TRBD1 matching over 7 bases. Germline loops: CDR1 SGHNT, CDR2 YYREEE (reference sequence). Trimming cost V 0 bases and J 1 base; bases outside gene matches: 6. There are 16 residues in the CDR3.

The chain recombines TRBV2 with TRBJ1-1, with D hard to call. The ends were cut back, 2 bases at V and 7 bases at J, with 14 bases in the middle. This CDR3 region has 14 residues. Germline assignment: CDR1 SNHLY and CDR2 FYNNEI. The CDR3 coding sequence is TGTGCCAGCAGTGAATCACGGGCGGGAGTTGAAGCTTTCTTT. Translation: CASSESRAGVEAFF.

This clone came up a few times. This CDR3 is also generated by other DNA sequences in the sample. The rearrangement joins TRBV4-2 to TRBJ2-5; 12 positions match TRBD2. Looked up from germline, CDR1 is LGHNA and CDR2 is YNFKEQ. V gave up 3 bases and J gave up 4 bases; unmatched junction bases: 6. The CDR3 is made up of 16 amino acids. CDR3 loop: CASSHRTSGDLETQYF. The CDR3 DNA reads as TGTGCCAGCAGCCACCGGACTAGCGGGGACTTAGAGACCCAGTACTTC.

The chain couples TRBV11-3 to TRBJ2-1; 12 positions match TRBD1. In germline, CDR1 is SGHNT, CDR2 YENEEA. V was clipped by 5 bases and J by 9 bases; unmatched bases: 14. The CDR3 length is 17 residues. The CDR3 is CASSPDFGTGGISEQFF. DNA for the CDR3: TGTGCCAGCAGCCCGGACTTCGGGACAGGGGGCATCAGTGAGCAGTTCTTC.